A single sample is the source of the 13 T cell receptor beta chains below, sequenced in a study of blood T cell repertoires in COVID-19. Using immunoSEQ multiplex PCR, the repertoire was profiled, and TCRdb retains in-frame clones only, with some absent. The sample lists around 93,000 clones, about 75% occurring once. Sequenced: peripheral blood. These receptors were obtained from an elderly woman with acute or convalescent COVID-19.

This chain links TRBV18 with TRBJ2-2, with 7 bases identical to TRBD1. V dropped 0 bases and J dropped 7; count of bases not matched to a gene: 8. This CDR3 is 16 amino acids long. Germline CDR1 and CDR2: KGHSH and LQKENI. The CDR3, as DNA: TGTGCCAGCTCACCACCGGCACAGGGGCGGAACGGGGAGCTGTTTTTT. It is translated as CASSPPAQGRNGELFF.

The chain couples TRBV3-1 (or the pseudogene TRBV3-2) to TRBJ2-1, with D perhaps TRBD1 (6 bases). Per germline, CDR1 LGHDT and CDR2 YNNKEL (reference sequence). This CDR3 contains 14 residues. The V end lost 3 bases, the J end lost 2 bases, and 8 bases lay between the germline ends. DNA for the CDR3: TGTGCCAGCAGCCAGCAGGGGACCTACAATGAGCAGTTCTTC. Translated, it gives CASSQQGTYNEQFF.

V is TRBV19 and J is TRBJ1-1; D not resolved. Trimming left V 6 bases short and J 7 bases short, with 15 bases between. This CDR3 is built from 13 residues. The germline V gene has CDR1 LNHDA and CDR2 SQIVND (reference sequence). In DNA form, the CDR3 reads TGTGCCAGTAGCTCATTGGAGGTGGGTGAAGCTTTCTTT. As protein: CASSSLEVGEAFF.

The rearrangement uses TRBV5-3 and TRBJ1-3, with D possibly TRBD1 on 6 matching bases. TRBV5-3 has ORF status, its function being uncertain. Trimming stripped 8 bases from V and 1 base from J, with 22 bases between. The CDR3 sequence is 17 residues long. The CDR3 is CASPPRPAGASGNTIYF. DNA for the CDR3: TGTGCCAGCCCACCCCGCCCCGCGGGGGCTTCTGGAAACACCATATATTTT.

The chain carries TRBV4-3 and TRBJ1-2, with no clear D. Germline CDR1 and CDR2: LGHNA and YSLEER. CDR3 length: 17 amino acids. The V gene lost 4 bases and the J gene lost 5 bases, with 23 bases spanning the gap. The CDR3 DNA is TGCGCCAGCAGCCCGCTCCCCTCGGGAGGACGGAGGTATGGCTACACCTTC. Its translation is CASSPLPSGGRRYGYTF.

V is TRBV6-1 and J is TRBJ2-5; D possibly corresponds to TRBD1 (7 bases). The length of the CDR3 is 14 residues. V lost 1 base and J 7 bases, leaving 13 bases between the germline ends. Germline V gene lookup returns CDR1 MNHNS and CDR2 SASEGT. CDR3 residues: CASSEDPGGLTQYF. The CDR3 coding sequence is TGTGCCAGCAGTGAAGATCCAGGGGGGTTGACCCAGTACTTC.

A few counts support this clone. The rearrangement links TRBV19 to TRBJ1-5; weak D call: TRBD1 (6 bases). V lost 6 bases to trimming and J lost 4 bases, with 7 bases between them. The CDR3 spans 12 residues. Germline CDR1 reads LNHDA; CDR2 reads SQIVND (reference sequence). The CDR3 sequence is CASRDRNQPQHF. The CDR3 DNA follows: TGTGCCAGTAGGGACAGAAATCAGCCCCAGCATTTT. Supplemented by reference TRBV19 and TRBJ1-5, the full variable domain reads DGGITQSPKYLFRKEGQNVTLSCEQNLNHDAMYWYRQDPGQGLRLIYYSQIVNDFQKGDIAEGYSVSREKKESFPLTVTSAQKNPTAFYLCASRDRNQPQHFGDGTRLSIL.

The chain employs TRBV29-1 and TRBJ1-5; D may be TRBD1 (5 bases). V gave up 5 bases and J gave up 5 bases, with 16 bases separating them. There are 14 residues in the CDR3. In germline, CDR1 is SQVTM, CDR2 ANQGSEA. Written as DNA, the CDR3 is TGCAGCGTTTCTGGGGGGATTCGGGATCAGCCCCAGCATTTT. Its protein is CSVSGGIRDQPQHF.

This chain links TRBV11-3 with TRBJ2-1, with 7 bases identical to TRBD2. The V segment lost 5 bases and the J segment 1 base; nucleotides outside the gene matches: 5. The CDR3 has 15 amino acids. Germline assignment: CDR1 SGHNT and CDR2 YENEEA. The CDR3 loop reads CASSLSGSSYNEQFF. CDR3 nucleotides: TGTGCCAGCAGCCTTAGCGGGTCATCCTACAATGAGCAGTTCTTC.

The chain carries TRBV5-8 and TRBJ1-2; no firm D call. The ends were cut back, 4 bases at V and 0 bases at J, with 7 bases in the middle. CDR3 length: 13 residues. Looked up from germline, CDR1 is SGHTS and CDR2 is YDEGEE. The CDR3, as DNA: TGTGCCAGCAGCGACTCTGCTAACTATGGCTACACCTTC. This codes for CASSDSANYGYTF. The full variable domain, rest sourced from reference TRBV5-8 and TRBJ1-2, is EAGVTQSPTHLIKTRGQQATLRCSPISGHTSVYWYQQALGLGLQFLLWYDEGEERNRGNFPPRFSGRQFPNYSSELNVNALELEDSALYLCASSDSANYGYTFGSGTRLTVV.

This clone was seen a single time. The chain is built from TRBV6-5 and TRBJ2-1, with D perhaps matching TRBD1 (7 bases). V gave up 7 bases and J gave up 8 bases, with 18 bases separating them. Germline V gives CDR1 MNHEY, CDR2 SVGAGI. CDR3 length: 14 amino acids. The CDR3 reads CASTRKGGGDEQFF. The CDR3 nucleotides read TGTGCCAGCACCAGAAAAGGGGGCGGGGATGAGCAGTTCTTC.

The genes are TRBV4-3 and TRBJ2-3; 8 bases map to TRBD1. V lost 1 base and J lost 2; bases outside the gene matches: 5. The CDR3 spans 16 residues. CDR1 and CDR2 (germline): LGHNA, YSLEER. The chain's CDR3 is CASSQVRGLLTDTQYF. Written as DNA, the CDR3 is TGCGCCAGCAGCCAAGTCAGGGGGCTCCTCACAGATACGCAGTATTTT.

V is TRBV7-9 and J is TRBJ1-1; 7 bases map to TRBD1. J lost 12 bases, V lost 5 bases, and 9 bases had no gene match. Germline V gene lookup returns CDR1 SEHNR and CDR2 FQNEAQ (reference sequence). CDR3 length equals 12 residues. Here the CDR3 reads CASSEGQNVPFF. The DNA of the CDR3 is TGTGCCAGCAGCGAGGGACAGAATGTCCCTTTCTTT.